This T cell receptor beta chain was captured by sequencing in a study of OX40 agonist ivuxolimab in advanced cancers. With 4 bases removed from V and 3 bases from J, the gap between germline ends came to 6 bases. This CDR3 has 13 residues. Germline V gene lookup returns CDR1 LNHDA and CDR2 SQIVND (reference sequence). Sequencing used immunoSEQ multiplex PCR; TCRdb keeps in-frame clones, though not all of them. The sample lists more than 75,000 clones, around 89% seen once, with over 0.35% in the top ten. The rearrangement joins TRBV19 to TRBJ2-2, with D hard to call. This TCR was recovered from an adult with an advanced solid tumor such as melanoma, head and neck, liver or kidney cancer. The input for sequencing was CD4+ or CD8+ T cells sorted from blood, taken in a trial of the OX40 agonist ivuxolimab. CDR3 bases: TGTGCCAGTAGTAAAGTCTACACCGGGGAGCTGTTTTTT. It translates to CASSKVYTGELFF.